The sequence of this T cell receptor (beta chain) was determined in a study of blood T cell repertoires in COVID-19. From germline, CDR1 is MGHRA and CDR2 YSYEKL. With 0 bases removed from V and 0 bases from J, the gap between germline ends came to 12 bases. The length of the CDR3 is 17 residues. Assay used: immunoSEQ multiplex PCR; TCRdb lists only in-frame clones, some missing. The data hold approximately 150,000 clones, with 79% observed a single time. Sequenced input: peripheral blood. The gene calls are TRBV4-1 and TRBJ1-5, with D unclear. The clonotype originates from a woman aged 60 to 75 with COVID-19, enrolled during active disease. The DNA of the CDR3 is TGCGCCAGCAGCCAAGAAACGCAGGACTATAGCAATCAGCCCCAGCATTTT. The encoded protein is CASSQETQDYSNQPQHF.